This is a list of T cell receptor beta chains from one sample in a study of blood T cell repertoires in COVID-19. The assay was immunoSEQ multiplex PCR, and TCRdb's table has in-frame clones only and misses some. The sample carries about 260,000 clones, roughly 88% recorded once. The specimen was peripheral blood. These receptors all stem from a woman between 65 and 79 years old with COVID-19, enrolled during active disease. CDR3s include the opening cysteine and the closing phenylalanine or tryptophan. The D gene is left open where the match is weak. Clone size is shown for a subset of rows, as once, few, many or a class of expanded clone.

CDR3nt	CDR3aa	d_gene	v_gene	j_gene	abundance
TGTGCCAGCAGCTTAACTCGGGTCGGTGAGCAGTTCTTC	CASSLTRVGEQFF	-	TRBV11-1	TRBJ2-1	-
TGTGCCAGCAGGCAAGGGGTGGCAGCACTCTATGGCTACACCTTC	CASRQGVAALYGYTF	-	TRBV27	TRBJ1-2	-
TGTGCCAGCAGCTTAGTAGCCCACTCGAACACCGGGGAGCTGTTTTTT	CASSLVAHSNTGELFF	-	TRBV7-3	TRBJ2-2	-
TGTGCCAGCAGCTTAGAGCCCCGAGAGACCCAGTACTTC	CASSLEPRETQYF	-	TRBV7-3	TRBJ2-5	-
TGTGCCAGCAGACACACAGCCTACAATGAGCAGTTCTTC	CASRHTAYNEQFF	-	TRBV28	TRBJ2-1	once
TGTGCCAGCAGTCCTCTCCGGGACAGGGGCAATCAGCCCCAGCATTTT	CASSPLRDRGNQPQHF	TRBD1	TRBV27	TRBJ1-5	once
TGTGCCAGCTCACCTTCGACTAGCAGGAACTACGAGCAGTACTTC	CASSPSTSRNYEQYF	TRBD2	TRBV18	TRBJ2-7	-
TGTGCCTGGAGCGTCCACGGGTTCACTGAAGCTTTCTTT	CAWSVHGFTEAFF	-	TRBV30	TRBJ1-1	once
TGTGCCAGCAGCCAAGATGGACTAGCGGGAGCTCTTGCCTACGAGCAGTACTTC	CASSQDGLAGALAYEQYF	TRBD2	TRBV4-2	TRBJ2-7	-
TGTGCCAGTTCTGGTGGACTAGCGGGAGGGCTAGGTTCGAACACCGGGGAGCTGTTTTTT	CASSGGLAGGLGSNTGELFF	TRBD2	TRBV19	TRBJ2-2	-
TGTGCCAGCAGCCGACAGGGGAAGGGCTATGGCTACACCTTC	CASSRQGKGYGYTF	TRBD1	TRBV3-1/TRBV3-2	TRBJ1-2	-
TGTGCCAGCAGCTCGGTCGCCGGGGAGCTGTTTTTT	CASSSVAGELFF	-	TRBV7-9	TRBJ2-2	-
TGTGCCAGCAGTGATTACAGAGAGACCCAGTACTTC	CASSDYRETQYF	-	TRBV25-1	TRBJ2-5	-
TGTGCCAGTAGCAGGTTGGTGAATGAGCAGTTCTTC	CASSRLVNEQFF	-	TRBV19	TRBJ2-1	few
TGTGCCACCAGCAGAGCCCATGGACAGAGGGACATTCAGTACTTC	CATSRAHGQRDIQYF	-	TRBV15	TRBJ2-4	-
TGTGCCAGCAGCTTAGCGGGACTAGCGAGCACAGATACGCAGTATTTT	CASSLAGLASTDTQYF	TRBD2	TRBV7-2	TRBJ2-3	-
TGCAGCGTTAGCGGGGGGAACACTGAAGCTTTCTTT	CSVSGGNTEAFF	-	TRBV29-1	TRBJ1-1	few
TGTGCCAGCAGCCAAATCAGGGGAATTGGGGGCTACACCTTC	CASSQIRGIGGYTF	-	TRBV3-1/TRBV3-2	TRBJ1-2	-
TGTGCCAGCAGTAAAGGACAGCTCTATGGCTACACCTTC	CASSKGQLYGYTF	-	TRBV2	TRBJ1-2	-
TGTGCCAGCAGCCAAGATAACCAGCGGGAGCTCTCAGATACGCAGTATTTT	CASSQDNQRELSDTQYF	TRBD2	TRBV3-1/TRBV3-2	TRBJ2-3	-
TGTGCCAGCAGTGAACCGGGACAGGGTATCAACGAGCAGTACTTC	CASSEPGQGINEQYF	TRBD1	TRBV6-1	TRBJ2-7	few
TGTGCCACCCGCCCGGCACCCGGGTACGAGCAGTACTTC	CATRPAPGYEQYF	-	TRBV27	TRBJ2-7	-
TGTGCCAGCAGCCAAGTACACAGCGGGAACTGGGATTTT	CASSQVHSGNWDF	TRBD2	TRBV14	TRBJ2-3	-
TGTGCCAGCAGCCAATCGGGGGGGAATCAGCCCCAGCATTTT	CASSQSGGNQPQHF	-	TRBV16	TRBJ1-5	few
TGTGCCACCCGGGACACTCGGAATTCACCCCTCCACTTT	CATRDTRNSPLHF	-	TRBV28	TRBJ1-6	-
TGTGCCAGCAGCGTAGTCGGTGAACTAACCTTAGCGGGAGGATCAGATACGCAGTATTTT	CASSVVGELTLAGGSDTQYF	TRBD2	TRBV9	TRBJ2-3	-
TGTGCCACCTGGACAGAACCGTCCTACGAGCAGTACTTC	CATWTEPSYEQYF	-	TRBV21-1	TRBJ2-7	-
TGTGCCAGCAGCTCGGGAAGGGAGCAGTACTTC	CASSSGREQYF	-	TRBV6-5	TRBJ2-7	-
TGTGCCAGCTCACCACTTCCGGGGGGACTGAGGCAGCCCCAGCATTTT	CASSPLPGGLRQPQHF	-	TRBV18	TRBJ1-5	-
TGTGCCAGCAAAGGACTAGCGGGAGTCCATGAGCAGTTCTTC	CASKGLAGVHEQFF	TRBD2	TRBV28	TRBJ2-1	few
TGTGCCAGCAGTGAAAGCGCTACTTCCACCTACGAGCAGTACTTC	CASSESATSTYEQYF	-	TRBV2	TRBJ2-7	once
TGTGCCAGCAGTCCCCCGGGACAGGGAAATTGGAACTATGGCTACACCTTC	CASSPPGQGNWNYGYTF	TRBD1	TRBV28	TRBJ1-2	once
TGCAGTGCTAGTGGGGGCGGACTATACTACGAGCAGTACTTC	CSASGGGLYYEQYF	-	TRBV20-1	TRBJ2-7	once
TGTGCCAGCAGCCCGACTAGCCCCTACGAGCAGTACTTC	CASSPTSPYEQYF	TRBD2	TRBV9	TRBJ2-7	once
TGTGCCAGCAGCTTAAGCGGGGGCTACACAGATACGCAGTATTTT	CASSLSGGYTDTQYF	TRBD2	TRBV7-2	TRBJ2-3	-
TGTGCCAGCAGTCGTACTTATGACAGAATTAACTATGGCTACACCTTC	CASSRTYDRINYGYTF	-	TRBV27	TRBJ1-2	-
TGTGCCAGCAGCTTTATCGGAAGCGGTAGCAATCAGCCCCAGCATTTT	CASSFIGSGSNQPQHF	-	TRBV5-4	TRBJ1-5	-
TGCGCCAGCAGCAGGACTAGCGCCGCGAACACCGGGGAGCTGTTTTTT	CASSRTSAANTGELFF	TRBD2	TRBV5-1	TRBJ2-2	once
TGTGCCAGCAGCCGGACAGGGGAGAACACCGGGGAGCTGTTTTTT	CASSRTGENTGELFF	TRBD1	TRBV11-2	TRBJ2-2	-
TGTGCCAGCAGTCAGGGACAGATCTATGGCTACACCTTC	CASSQGQIYGYTF	TRBD1	TRBV28	TRBJ1-2	-
TGTGCCAGCAGTTACACCCAGGGCTATAGCAATCAGCCCCAGCATTTT	CASSYTQGYSNQPQHF	-	TRBV6-2/TRBV6-3	TRBJ1-5	-
TGTGCCAGCAGCGATACACCTACAGGGGGCAGGAGTGAAAAACTGTTTTTT	CASSDTPTGGRSEKLFF	TRBD1	TRBV5-6	TRBJ1-4	-
TGTGCCAGCAGCACAAGTGGGGCACGAGGAAACACCATATATTTT	CASSTSGARGNTIYF	-	TRBV5-6	TRBJ1-3	-
TGTGCCAGCAGCTCGGGGTATAGCAATCAGCCCCAGCATTTT	CASSSGYSNQPQHF	-	TRBV5-5	TRBJ1-5	-
TGTGCCAGCAGCTTACGACAGGGGGTGAACACTGAAGCTTTCTTT	CASSLRQGVNTEAFF	TRBD1	TRBV7-9	TRBJ1-1	-
TGTGCCAGCAGTTACTCGATGCCGGGTTTGACTGAAGCTTTCTTT	CASSYSMPGLTEAFF	-	TRBV6-5	TRBJ1-1	-
TGTGTAACTAGCGGGAGCACAGATACGCAGTATTTT	CVTSGSTDTQYF	TRBD2	TRBV6-5	TRBJ2-3	-
TGTGCCAGCAGCAAGACCGGGACTAGCGGGGGTGAGCAGTTCTTC	CASSKTGTSGGEQFF	TRBD2	TRBV3-1/TRBV3-2	TRBJ2-1	-
TGTGCCAGCGTTGGACATCCGAACACTGAAGCTTTCTTT	CASVGHPNTEAFF	-	TRBV7-9	TRBJ1-1	-
TGTGCCAGCAGGGAGACAGGCAATAATAATTCACCCCTCCACTTT	CASRETGNNNSPLHF	-	TRBV25-1	TRBJ1-6	-
TGTGCCAGCAGCTCCAGACAGGAGGTGAACACTGAAGCTTTCTTT	CASSSRQEVNTEAFF	-	TRBV13	TRBJ1-1	few
TGTGCCAGCAGACGCCGGGGGTCTGGGGCCAACGTCCTGACTTTC	CASRRRGSGANVLTF	-	TRBV5-8	TRBJ2-6	-
TGTGCCATCAGTGACCCAAGCGGAACCTACAATGAGCAGTTCTTC	CAISDPSGTYNEQFF	-	TRBV10-3	TRBJ2-1	-
TGTGCCATCAGTGAATATAGCTCCTACAATGAGCAGTTCTTC	CAISEYSSYNEQFF	-	TRBV10-3	TRBJ2-1	-
TGTGCCCTGGCCGGGGCAGATACGCAGTATTTT	CALAGADTQYF	-	TRBV30	TRBJ2-3	-
TGTGCCAGTAGTCGAGCGGGAGCCAAAAACATTCAGTACTTC	CASSRAGAKNIQYF	-	TRBV19	TRBJ2-4	once
TGTGCCTGGACGGACTATTATGGCTACACCTTC	CAWTDYYGYTF	-	TRBV30	TRBJ1-2	-
TGTGCCAGCAGTTACTGGGGGGCTGGGGCCAACGTCCTGACTTTC	CASSYWGAGANVLTF	-	TRBV6-2/TRBV6-3	TRBJ2-6	-
TGTGCCAGCAGTGTGACAGGGGGCGGATTGGGTGAAGCTTTCTTT	CASSVTGGGLGEAFF	TRBD1	TRBV6-2/TRBV6-3	TRBJ1-1	-